What follows are 2 T cell receptor beta chains derived from one specimen sequenced in a study of cytomegalovirus exposure and HLA in healthy donors. The PCR used 60 Vbeta and 13 Jbeta primers. Libraries were prepared by immunoSEQ multiplex PCR; TCRdb keeps only in-frame clonotypes and omits some of them. The repertoire holds fewer than 200,000 clones, with about 85% as singletons. The sequenced sample consisted of PBMCs. The receptors shown here come from a woman in her 50s in good health and CMV-seropositive.

V gene TRBV30 combines with J gene TRBJ2-4; TRBD1 might be the D (8 bases). V gave up 0 bases and J gave up 7 bases, with 13 bases separating them. CDR1 is GTSNPN, CDR2 SVGIG, per germline (reference sequence). The CDR3 is made up of 14 amino acids. In DNA form, the CDR3 reads TGTGCCTGGAGTGTGGAACAGGGGGGGAACATTCAGTACTTC. Translation: CAWSVEQGGNIQYF.

The V gene is TRBV27, the J gene TRBJ1-5; D ambiguous. This CDR3 region has 17 residues. Trimming took 6 bases from V and 2 from J, leaving 20 bases between them. Germline V gives CDR1 MNHEY, CDR2 SMNVEV (reference sequence). CDR3 sequence (DNA): TGTGCCAGCAGAACCTCCGGGTCCCTCTGGGGCAATCAGCCCCAGCATTTT. This translates into CASRTSGSLWGNQPQHF.